A selection of T cell receptor beta chains follows, all from one sample in a study of graft-versus-host responses after intestinal transplantation. Here immunoSEQ multiplex PCR was the method, and the copy in TCRdb shows in-frame clones only, minus some. The sample includes some 40,000 clones, 85% to 95% seen only once; the top ten take about 3.5%. Sequencing used PBMCs, obtained around 720 days after intestinal transplantation. Receptors originate from a human patient who received an intestinal transplant, so some T cells may come from the graft donor. Both conserved end residues are part of each CDR3. D genes are given only for firm matches. The listing skips clone size in some rows; elsewhere it reads once, few, many or a size class.

J gene | V gene | D gene | CDR3 length | clone size | CDR3 DNA | CDR3 protein
TRBJ2-2 | TRBV29-1 | - | 13 | - | TGCAGCGTGGGGGGACTTAGAACCGGGGAGCTGTTTTTT | CSVGGLRTGELFF
TRBJ2-7 | TRBV5-6 | - | 14 | - | TGTGCCAGCAGCTTGTTCCTAGAAACCTACGAGCAGTACTTC | CASSLFLETYEQYF
TRBJ1-6 | TRBV12-1 | - | 13 | - | TGTGCCAGCAGCGTACAGAGGGGGCGACCCCTCCACTTT | CASSVQRGRPLHF
TRBJ2-3 | TRBV7-3 | - | 17 | - | TGTGCCAGCAGCCCAGGCCCTAGCCTACCCTTCCCAGATACGCAGTATTTT | CASSPGPSLPFPDTQYF
TRBJ2-1 | TRBV12-5 | TRBD2 | 16 | - | TGTGCTAGTGGCCCCGATGGGCGGGGGTTTTACAATGAGCAGTTCTTC | CASGPDGRGFYNEQFF
TRBJ1-2 | TRBV5-5 | - | 16 | - | TGTGCCAGCAGCCTTTATACTGGACCAACTGATGGTGGCTACACCTTC | CASSLYTGPTDGGYTF
TRBJ1-2 | TRBV6-5 | TRBD1 | 13 | - | TGTGCCAGCAGTTACTCGGGGACAGGGGGCTACACCTTC | CASSYSGTGGYTF
TRBJ1-2 | TRBV28 | TRBD1 | 13 | - | TGTGCCAGCAGTTTTCAGGGGGCTGGTGGCTACACCTTC | CASSFQGAGGYTF
TRBJ2-3 | TRBV7-2 | TRBD2 | 18 | - | TGTGCCAGCAGCTTAGCGGCGCGGGAGTTTCGTTACACAGATACGCAGTATTTT | CASSLAAREFRYTDTQYF
TRBJ2-7 | TRBV6-1 | - | 13 | once | TGTGCCAGCAGAGCCTTGAGCTCCTACGAGCAGTACTTC | CASRALSSYEQYF
TRBJ2-5 | TRBV6-1 | - | 14 | - | TGTGCCAGCAGTGCCTATTGGGGCCAAGAGACCCAGTACTTC | CASSAYWGQETQYF
TRBJ1-1 | TRBV6-6 | - | 14 | - | TGTGCCAGCAGTTACTCGGGGGGGGACACTGAAGCTTTCTTT | CASSYSGGDTEAFF
TRBJ1-2 | TRBV7-6 | TRBD1 | 19 | - | TGTGCCAGCAGCTCCAGAGGAGGCCGGGACAGGGATACTAACTATGGCTACACCTTC | CASSSRGGRDRDTNYGYTF
TRBJ2-7 | TRBV5-1 | - | 12 | few | TGCGCCAGCAGCTTGGAGGACAGCTTACGGTACTTC | CASSLEDSLRYF
TRBJ2-5 | TRBV14 | TRBD2 | 19 | once | TGTGCCAGCAGCCATGGACTAGCGGGGGAAACCAACCTCATTGCGACCCAGTACTTC | CASSHGLAGETNLIATQYF
TRBJ2-5 | TRBV19 | - | 15 | - | TGTGCCAGTAGTATTAGGTTTCGGTTTCAAGAGACCCAGTACTTC | CASSIRFRFQETQYF
TRBJ2-1 | TRBV6-5 | TRBD2 | 11 | once | TGTGCCAGCAAACGGGAGGGGGAGCAGTTCTTC | CASKREGEQFF
TRBJ1-5 | TRBV12-2 | - | 12 | once | TGTGCAAGTCGCTTAGGAGGTCAGCCCCAGCATTTT | CASRLGGQPQHF
TRBJ2-3 | TRBV30 | - | 12 | - | TGTGCCTGGAGTCCAGGCACAGATACGCAGTATTTT | CAWSPGTDTQYF
TRBJ2-3 | TRBV6-6 | TRBD2 | 16 | - | TGTGCCAGCAGTTATGAATTGGCGGGGGGCACAGATACGCAGTATTTT | CASSYELAGGTDTQYF
TRBJ2-1 | TRBV2 | TRBD2 | 18 | - | TGTGCCAGCATCTCGGGGCTAGCGGGAGTCGCTAAGTTAGATGAGCAGTTCTTC | CASISGLAGVAKLDEQFF
TRBJ2-3 | TRBV6-5 | - | 15 | - | TGTGCCAGCACCCTTGCCCCGACTGACACAGATACGCAGTATTTT | CASTLAPTDTDTQYF
TRBJ1-3 | TRBV7-6 | TRBD1 | 14 | - | TGTGCCAGCAGCCAAACAGGGGTTGGAAACACCATATATTTT | CASSQTGVGNTIYF
TRBJ1-3 | TRBV5-8 | - | 17 | - | TGTGCCAGCACCCGGCGGAGTTCGGGGGCGCCCGGAAACACCATATATTTT | CASTRRSSGAPGNTIYF
TRBJ1-2 | TRBV18 | - | 13 | - | TGTGCCAGCTCACGGAACAGGGAGGTTGGCTACACCTTC | CASSRNREVGYTF
TRBJ1-5 | TRBV10-2 | - | 14 | - | TGCGCCAGCAGACCCGGGATTAGCAATCAGCCCCAGCATTTT | CASRPGISNQPQHF
TRBJ2-7 | TRBV7-3 | - | 12 | - | TGTGCCAGCAGCTTGAGCGGTGGGGAGCAGTACTTC | CASSLSGGEQYF
TRBJ1-5 | TRBV6-1 | - | 14 | - | TGTGCCAGCAGTGAAGGTTTGCTTGGGCAGCCCCAGCATTTT | CASSEGLLGQPQHF
TRBJ1-3 | TRBV19 | - | 16 | - | TGTGCCAGTAGTAGTCGACGACAGCCTCCTGGAAACACCATATATTTT | CASSSRRQPPGNTIYF
TRBJ2-1 | TRBV2 | TRBD2 | 16 | - | TGTGCCAGCAGTGAAGCGGCGGGGGGGCCAGATGATGAGCAGTTCTTC | CASSEAAGGPDDEQFF
TRBJ2-5 | TRBV7-9 | - | 14 | - | TGTGCCAGCAGCTTAGCAGGGGCAGGCGAGACCCAGTACTTC | CASSLAGAGETQYF